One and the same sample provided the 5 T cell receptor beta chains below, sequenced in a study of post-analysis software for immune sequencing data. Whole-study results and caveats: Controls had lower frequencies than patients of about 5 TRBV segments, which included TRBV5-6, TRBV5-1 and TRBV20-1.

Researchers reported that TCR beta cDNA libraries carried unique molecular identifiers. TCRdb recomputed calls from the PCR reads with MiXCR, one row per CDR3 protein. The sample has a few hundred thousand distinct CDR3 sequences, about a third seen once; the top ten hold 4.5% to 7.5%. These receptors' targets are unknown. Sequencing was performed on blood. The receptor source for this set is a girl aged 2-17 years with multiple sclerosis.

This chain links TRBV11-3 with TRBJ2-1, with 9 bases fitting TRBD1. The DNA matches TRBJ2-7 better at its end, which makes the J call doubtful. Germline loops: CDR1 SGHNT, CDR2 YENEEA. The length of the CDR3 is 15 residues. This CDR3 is CASSLWGTGGNEQYF. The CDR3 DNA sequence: TGTGCCAGCAGCTTATGGGGAACAGGGGGCAATGAGCAGTACTTC.

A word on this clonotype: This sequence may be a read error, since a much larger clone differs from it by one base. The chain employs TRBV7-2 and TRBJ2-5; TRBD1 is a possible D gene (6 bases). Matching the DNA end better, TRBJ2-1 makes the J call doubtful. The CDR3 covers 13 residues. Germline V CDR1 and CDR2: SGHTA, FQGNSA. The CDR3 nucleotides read TGTGCCAGCAGTATCGGGACATTCGAGACCCAGTTCTTC. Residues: CASSIGTFETQFF.

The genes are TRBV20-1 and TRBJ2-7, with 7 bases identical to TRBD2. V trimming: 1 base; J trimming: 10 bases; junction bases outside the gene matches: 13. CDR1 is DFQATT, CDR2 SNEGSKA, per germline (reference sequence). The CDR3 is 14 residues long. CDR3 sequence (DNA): TGCAGTGCTAGAGGCCTCCGGGCTAGCGGAACCCAGTACTTC. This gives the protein CSARGLRASGTQYF.

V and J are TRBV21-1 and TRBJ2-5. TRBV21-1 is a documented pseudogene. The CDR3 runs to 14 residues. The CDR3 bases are TGTGCCAGCAGCGAAGTCGCCTTAGGGGAGACCCAGTACTTC. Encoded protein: CASSEVALGETQYF.

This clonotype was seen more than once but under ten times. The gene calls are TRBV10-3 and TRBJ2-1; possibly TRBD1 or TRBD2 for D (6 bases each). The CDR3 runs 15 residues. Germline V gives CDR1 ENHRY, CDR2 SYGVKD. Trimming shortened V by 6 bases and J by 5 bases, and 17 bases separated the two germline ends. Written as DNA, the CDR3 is TGTGCCATCAGGCGGGACACCCAGAATCACAATGAGCAGTTCTTC. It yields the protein CAIRRDTQNHNEQFF.